The source of this T cell receptor (beta chain) is a study of response to subunit inactivated influenza vaccine. Trimming took 0 bases from V and 7 from J, leaving 17 bases between them. Germline V gene data show CDR1 as SGHKS and CDR2 as YYEKEE (reference sequence). The CDR3 totals 15 residues. MiXCR, run by TCRdb on the RT-PCR reads, gives a single entry per CDR3 protein. Of under 200,000 distinct CDR3 sequences in the sample, roughly 10% are singletons; the top ten hold 9.5% to 15%. Whole-study findings and limits: Each seasonal influenza vaccination, the authors suggested, recruits few new T cells.

This clonotype has just one count. Its target is unknown. The receptor was isolated from a man aged 50 to 60 who received an inactivated influenza vaccine. The sample was non-naive T cells sorted from PBMCs, taken roughly 48 days after vaccination. The chain is built from TRBV5-5 and TRBJ2-7; D assignment may be TRBD1 or TRBD2 (6 bases each). The CDR3 region is CASSLGTWGAKEQYF. The CDR3, as DNA: TGTGCCAGCAGCTTGGGGACCTGGGGGGCTAAAGAGCAGTACTTC.